This TCR beta chain derives from a study of cytomegalovirus exposure and HLA in healthy donors. Findings and caveats of the study: The study flagged around 150 TCR beta chains as cytomegalovirus-associated. TCR association rates varied by HLA locus in a later analysis, with DRB1 highest and HLA-C lowest.

From germline, CDR1 is SEHNR and CDR2 FQNEAQ (reference sequence). The CDR3 runs to 16 residues. Trimming shortened V by 1 base and J by 9 bases, and 19 bases separated the two germline ends. On this clone: Antigen unknown.

PCR employed 60 Vbeta and 13 Jbeta primers. Assay: immunoSEQ multiplex PCR; the TCRdb copy retains only in-frame clones and omits some. The sample contains approximately 150,000 clones, around 79% of which appear only once. Material: PBMCs. J is TRBJ2-1 and V is TRBV7-9, with TRBD1 as a possible D gene (7 bases). The sequence was collected from a male donor in good health and CMV-seropositive. Written as DNA, the CDR3 is TGTGCCAGCAGCTTAGTCGGCGAACAGGGGAGGACTGAGCAGTTCTTC. Its protein product is CASSLVGEQGRTEQFF.